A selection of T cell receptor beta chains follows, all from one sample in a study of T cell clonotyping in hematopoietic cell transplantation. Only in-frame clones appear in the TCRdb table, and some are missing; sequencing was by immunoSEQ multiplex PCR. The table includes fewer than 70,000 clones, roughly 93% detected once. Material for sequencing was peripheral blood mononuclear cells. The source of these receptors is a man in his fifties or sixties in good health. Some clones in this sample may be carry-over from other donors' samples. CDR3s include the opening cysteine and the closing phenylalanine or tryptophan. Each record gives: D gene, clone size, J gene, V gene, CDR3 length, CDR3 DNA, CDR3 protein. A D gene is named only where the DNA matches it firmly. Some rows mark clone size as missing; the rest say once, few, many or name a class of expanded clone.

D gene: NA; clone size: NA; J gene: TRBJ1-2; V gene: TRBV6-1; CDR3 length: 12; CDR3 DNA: TGTGCCAGCAATCCCAGCCCGATCGGCTACACCTTC; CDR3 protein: CASNPSPIGYTF
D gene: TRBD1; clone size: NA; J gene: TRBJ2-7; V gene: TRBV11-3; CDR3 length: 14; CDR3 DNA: TGTGCCAGCAGCCCAGGGGACAGGACCTACGAGCAGTACTTC; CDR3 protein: CASSPGDRTYEQYF
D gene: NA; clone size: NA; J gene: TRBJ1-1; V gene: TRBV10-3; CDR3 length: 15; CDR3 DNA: TGTGCCATTTCCCCACGGGATGGCGGGTTCACTGAAGCTTTCTTT; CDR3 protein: CAISPRDGGFTEAFF
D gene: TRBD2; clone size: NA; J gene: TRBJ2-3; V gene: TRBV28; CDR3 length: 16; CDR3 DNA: TGTGCCAGCAGTCCCTCTGGACTAGCGGTCACAGATACGCAGTATTTT; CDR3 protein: CASSPSGLAVTDTQYF
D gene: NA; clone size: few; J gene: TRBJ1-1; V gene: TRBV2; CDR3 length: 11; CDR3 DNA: TGTGCCAGCAGTGAAGGCCTTGAAGCTTTCTTT; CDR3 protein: CASSEGLEAFF
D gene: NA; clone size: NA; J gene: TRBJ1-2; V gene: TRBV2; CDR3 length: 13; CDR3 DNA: TGTGCCAGCACAACAAAAACTAACTATGGCTACACCTTC; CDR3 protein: CASTTKTNYGYTF
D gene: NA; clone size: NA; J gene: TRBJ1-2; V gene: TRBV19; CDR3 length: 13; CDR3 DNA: TGTGCCAGTAGTGACAGGCCCAACTATGGCTACACCTTC; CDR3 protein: CASSDRPNYGYTF
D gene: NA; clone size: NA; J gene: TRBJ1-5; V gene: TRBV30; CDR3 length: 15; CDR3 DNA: TGTGCCTGGACTAATCCGGGGATTGGCAATCAGCCCCAGCATTTT; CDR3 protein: CAWTNPGIGNQPQHF
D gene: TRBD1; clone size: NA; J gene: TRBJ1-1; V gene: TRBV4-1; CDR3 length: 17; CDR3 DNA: TGCGCCAGCAGCCACGACGGACAGGGACCTCCGAACACTGAAGCTTTCTTT; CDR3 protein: CASSHDGQGPPNTEAFF
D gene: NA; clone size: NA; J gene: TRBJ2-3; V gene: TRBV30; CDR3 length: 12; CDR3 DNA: TGTGCCTGGAGGGGTGGAAGGAATACGCAGTATTTT; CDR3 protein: CAWRGGRNTQYF
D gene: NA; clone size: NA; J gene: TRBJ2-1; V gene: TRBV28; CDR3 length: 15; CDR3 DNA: TGTGCCAGCAGAGGTAACCCCGCAATCTACAATGAGCAGTTCTTC; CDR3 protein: CASRGNPAIYNEQFF
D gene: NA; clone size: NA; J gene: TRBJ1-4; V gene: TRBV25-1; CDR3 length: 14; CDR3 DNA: TGTGCCAGCAGTGCCCCGGTAGGGAGTGAAAAACTGTTTTTT; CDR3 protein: CASSAPVGSEKLFF
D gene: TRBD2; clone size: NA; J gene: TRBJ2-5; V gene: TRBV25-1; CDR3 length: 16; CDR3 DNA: TGTGCCAGCAGTGATCGTGTAGCGGGGAACCAAGAGACCCAGTACTTC; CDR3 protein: CASSDRVAGNQETQYF
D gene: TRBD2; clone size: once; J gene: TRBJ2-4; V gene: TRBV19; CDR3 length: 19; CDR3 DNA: TGTGCCAGTAGTACGTCACTAGCGGGAGGGACACTAGCCAAAAACATTCAGTACTTC; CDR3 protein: CASSTSLAGGTLAKNIQYF
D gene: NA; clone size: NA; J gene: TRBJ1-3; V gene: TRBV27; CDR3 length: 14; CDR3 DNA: TGTGCCAGCAGTTTATCAGACTCTGGAAACACCATATATTTT; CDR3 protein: CASSLSDSGNTIYF
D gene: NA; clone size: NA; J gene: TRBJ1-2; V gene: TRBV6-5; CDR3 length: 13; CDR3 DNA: TGTGCCAGCAGTGTGGCGCAGTCGAGTGGCTACACCTTC; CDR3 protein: CASSVAQSSGYTF
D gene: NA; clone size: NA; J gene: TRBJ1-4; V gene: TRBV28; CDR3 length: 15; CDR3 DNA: TGTGCCAGCACCTACTCACCCGTCCGGGGTGAAAAACTGTTTTTT; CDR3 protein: CASTYSPVRGEKLFF
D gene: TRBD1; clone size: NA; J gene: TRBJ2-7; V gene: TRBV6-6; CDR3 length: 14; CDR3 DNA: TGTGCCAGCAGTGGACAGGGGAATTCCTACGAGCAGTACTTC; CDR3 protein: CASSGQGNSYEQYF
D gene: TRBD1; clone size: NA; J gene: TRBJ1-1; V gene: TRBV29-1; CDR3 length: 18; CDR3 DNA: TGCAGCGTTGTCATGTCGCATTCGACAGGGGATAAGAACACTGAAGCTTTCTTT; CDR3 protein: CSVVMSHSTGDKNTEAFF
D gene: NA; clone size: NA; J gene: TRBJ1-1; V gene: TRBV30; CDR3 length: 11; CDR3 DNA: TGTGCCTTGGGGGTGAACACTGAAGCTTTCTTT; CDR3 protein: CALGVNTEAFF
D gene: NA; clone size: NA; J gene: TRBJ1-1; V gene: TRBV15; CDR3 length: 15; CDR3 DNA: TGTGCCACCAGCAGAGTCCTTTCCGGGAACACTGAAGCTTTCTTT; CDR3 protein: CATSRVLSGNTEAFF
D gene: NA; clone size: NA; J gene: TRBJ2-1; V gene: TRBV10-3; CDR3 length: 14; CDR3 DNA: TGTGCCATCAGTGAGGGGCAGGTGTACAATGAGCAGTTCTTC; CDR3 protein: CAISEGQVYNEQFF
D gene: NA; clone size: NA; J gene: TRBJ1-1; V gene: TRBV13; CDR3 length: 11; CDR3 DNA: TGTGCCAGCAGCCTCCGAGGCGAAGCTTTCTTT; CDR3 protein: CASSLRGEAFF
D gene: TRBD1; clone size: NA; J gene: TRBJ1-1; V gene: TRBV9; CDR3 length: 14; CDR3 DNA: TGTGCCAGCAGCGTAGGTGGGACAGGTGGGGAAGCTTTCTTT; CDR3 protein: CASSVGGTGGEAFF
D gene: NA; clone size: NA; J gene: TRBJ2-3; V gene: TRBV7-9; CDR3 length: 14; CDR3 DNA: TGTGCCAGCAGCTTAGAGAAGACGAAAGATACGCAGTATTTT; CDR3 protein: CASSLEKTKDTQYF